The next 2 T cell receptor beta chains were all read from a single sample in a study. MiXCR, applied by TCRdb to the 5' RACE reads, yields one record per CDR3 protein. This sample has under 6,500 distinct CDR3 sequences, with around a third found just once. The sequencing sample was made of naive CD4+ T cells sorted from a lymph node. The subset here: naive CD4+ T cells, CD4+CD45RA+CD25-. The source is a female donor with breast cancer.

This chain uses TRBV7-9 with TRBJ1-1; D perhaps matches TRBD1 (6 bases). Germline assignment: CDR1 SEHNR and CDR2 FQNEAQ (reference sequence). V lost 4 bases to trimming and J lost 4 bases, with 16 bases between them. This CDR3 has 15 residues. CDR3 bases: TGTGCCAGCAGCTCACCAACAGGGTCGGGCACTGAAGCTTTCTTT. Amino acids: CASSSPTGSGTEAFF.

This rearrangement joins TRBV4-1 to TRBJ2-7; 13 bases agree with TRBD2. The CDR3 sequence is 17 residues long. Germline-derived CDR1 and CDR2 are MGHRA and YSYEKL. J gave up 2 bases and V 4 bases, and 8 bases lay outside the gene matches. In nucleotides, the CDR3 is TGCGCCAGCAGCCCCAGACTAGCGGGAGGCCCCACCTACGAGCAGTACTTC. Its translation: CASSPRLAGGPTYEQYF.